This T cell receptor beta chain was sequenced in a study of T cell repertoires in cytomegalovirus infection. Overall study context: In the study, CMV epitopes included recently identified HLA-C-restricted and well-studied HLA-B-restricted ones. Indicated by public TCR beta signatures were CMV infection and matching HLA type. Study-level findings and limits: HLA-C-restricted, CMV-specific TCR beta clonotypes were dominant ex vivo. Carriage of CMV together with the relevant HLA was identifiable through cumulative public TCR beta family frequency.

TCRdb reprocessed the reads via MiXCR and lists one record per CDR3 protein. The sample lists 700,000 to 850,000 distinct CDR3 sequences, 30% to 35% occurring once. In its sample, this clonotype was seen a few times. Its antigen is still unknown. CDR1 MNHEY and CDR2 SVGEGT come from the germline V gene. Trimming left V 7 bases short and J 6 bases short, with 12 bases between. There are 13 residues in the CDR3. The sequencing here drew on cultured CD8+ T cells from PBMCs, taken from culture after CMV antigen stimulation. The receptor's source is a human donor in good health (CMV status not recorded). Some clones in this sample may be carry-over from other donors' samples. V gene TRBV6-2 or TRBV6-3 combines with J gene TRBJ2-2; D call uncertain. CDR3 sequence: CASTSYFAGELFF. CDR3 bases: TGTGCCAGCACTTCCTATTTCGCCGGGGAGCTGTTTTTT.